The rows below give T cell receptor beta chains drawn from one sample of a study of beta chain features in type 1 diabetes. TCRdb's copy holds only in-frame clones and misses some; the assay was immunoSEQ multiplex PCR. The sample has a few hundred thousand clones, about 13% seen once. Sequencing was performed on naive CD4+ T cells from blood. These receptor sequences come from a woman between 18 and 29 years old with type 1 diabetes. Both conserved end residues are part of each CDR3. A D gene is named only where the DNA matches it firmly. A row's size may be missing; if present it is once, few, many or a size class.

j_call,v_call,d_call,clone_size,cdr3_aa,cdr3_nt
TRBJ2-2,TRBV25-1,-,-,CASSGQGWGAGELFF,TGTGCCAGCAGTGGGCAGGGTTGGGGCGCCGGGGAGCTGTTTTTT
TRBJ2-5,TRBV7-2,TRBD2,-,CASSLAGTSGRYQETQYF,TGTGCCAGCAGCTTAGCTGGGACTAGCGGGAGGTACCAAGAGACCCAGTACTTC
TRBJ1-1,TRBV29-1,TRBD1,-,CSVEALDRGYTEAFF,TGCAGCGTTGAAGCCCTGGACAGGGGATACACTGAAGCTTTCTTT
TRBJ2-3,TRBV7-3,-,-,CASSSDRTDTQYF,TGTGCCAGCAGCTCAGACAGGACAGATACGCAGTATTTT
TRBJ2-1,TRBV18,-,few,CASSIQESSYNEQFF,TGTGCCAGCTCAATACAGGAGAGCTCCTACAATGAGCAGTTCTTC
TRBJ1-5,TRBV7-2,TRBD1,few,CASSLGPLTGWVQPQHF,TGTGCCAGCAGCTTAGGCCCTCTGACAGGGTGGGTTCAGCCCCAGCATTTT
TRBJ1-2,TRBV18,-,-,CASSRFLGANYGYTF,TGTGCCAGCTCACGGTTTCTAGGAGCTAACTATGGCTACACCTTC
TRBJ2-5,TRBV5-1,-,few,CASSPLRGETQYF,TGCGCCAGCAGCCCCCTGCGGGGAGAGACCCAGTACTTC
TRBJ1-2,TRBV18,-,-,CASSVLDGYTF,TGTGCCAGCTCAGTCCTCGATGGCTACACCTTC
TRBJ1-4,TRBV27,TRBD1,few,CASRLGQGNEKLFF,TGTGCCAGCAGACTGGGACAGGGAAATGAAAAACTGTTTTTT
TRBJ2-5,TRBV19,TRBD1,few,CASSRQGGETQYF,TGTGCCAGCAGTAGACAGGGGGGAGAGACCCAGTACTTC
TRBJ2-3,TRBV6-6,-,-,CATRQGGADTQYF,TGTGCCACCAGGCAGGGTGGAGCAGATACGCAGTATTTT
TRBJ1-1,TRBV9,-,-,CASSVGQGTEAFF,TGTGCCAGCAGCGTAGGTCAGGGCACTGAAGCTTTCTTT
TRBJ2-7,TRBV7-9,TRBD2,-,CASSSGLAVSYEQYF,TGTGCCAGCAGCTCTGGACTAGCTGTTAGCTACGAGCAGTACTTC
TRBJ2-1,TRBV4-1,TRBD1,-,CASSPGQGPANEQFF,TGCGCCAGCAGCCCGGGACAGGGGCCCGCTAATGAGCAGTTCTTC
TRBJ2-5,TRBV10-3,-,-,CAISQQLQETQYF,TGTGCCATCAGTCAACAGCTCCAAGAGACCCAGTACTTC
TRBJ1-1,TRBV5-1,-,-,CASSPEGSSAFF,TGCGCCAGCAGCCCCGAGGGCTCATCAGCTTTCTTT
TRBJ1-2,TRBV28,-,few,CATQGSNYGYTF,TGTGCCACCCAGGGGTCCAACTATGGCTACACCTTC
TRBJ1-2,TRBV15,-,-,CATSEVGAYGYTF,TGTGCCACCAGCGAGGTGGGGGCCTATGGCTACACCTTC
TRBJ2-3,TRBV7-2,TRBD2,-,CASSLAGPWSGRGTDTQYF,TGTGCCAGCAGCTTAGCGGGGCCTTGGAGCGGGAGGGGCACAGATACGCAGTATTTT
TRBJ2-2,TRBV7-2,-,-,CASRRGTETGELFF,TGTGCCAGCAGACGGGGGACAGAGACCGGGGAGCTGTTTTTT
TRBJ1-1,TRBV5-1,-,few,CASRNRAMNTEAFF,TGCGCCAGCAGGAACAGGGCGATGAACACTGAAGCTTTCTTT